The clone carrying this TCR beta chain was recorded once. This entry is derived from a study of blood T cell repertoires in COVID-19. Study details: Samples representing acute and convalescent COVID-19 were sourced from the United States, Italy and Spain. Sample material is recorded as cDNA or gDNA derived from T cells, B-cell-depleted T cells, or PBMCs.

Trimming took 4 bases from V and 0 from J; bases not matched to a gene: 2. This CDR3 region has 16 residues. Germline CDR1 and CDR2: MGHRA and YSYEKL. Authors' methods: Amplification of reference gene primers provided the estimated nucleated cell counts. Assay: immunoSEQ multiplex PCR; the TCRdb copy retains only in-frame clones and omits some. V, J and clone size are those of that table, while D and trimming were read from the DNA. The sample comprises some 150,000 clones, roughly 87% of which are singletons, and approximately 1.4% rests with the top ten. The TCR was taken from a woman in her 50s with acute or convalescent COVID-19. The gene calls are TRBV4-1 and TRBJ1-6; 8 nucleotides agree with TRBD1. Sequencing was performed on peripheral blood. CDR3: CASSPGQGSYNSPLHF. The CDR3 DNA reads TGCGCCAGCAGCCCCGGACAGGGCTCCTATAATTCACCCCTCCACTTT.